This T cell receptor (beta chain) was retrieved from a study of regulatory T cells in long-lasting Graves disease. At the level of the study: Antithyroid drugs had been taken under 3 months by newly diagnosed Graves' patients.

The time point here: newly diagnosed GD, antithyroid drugs for less than 3 months. After RNA was extracted from PBMCs, the TCR library was made from it. V lost 5 bases, J lost 9 bases, and 14 bases lay in between. The CDR3 sequence is 13 residues long. Germline CDR1 and CDR2: MDHEN and SYDVKM. The authors built TCR beta libraries using iRepertoire HTBI primers and Arm-PCR of CDR3 regions. MiXCR was run by TCRdb on the multiplex PCR reads, yielding one entry per CDR3 protein. Of 390,000 or so distinct CDR3 sequences listed, around 11% are singletons. These data are also associated with another study on T cells in Graves' hyperthyroidism and ophthalmopathy. Turning to that study: Patients having uncontrolled infection, another autoimmune disease, pregnancy or lactation were not included. On the basis of clinical symptoms, serum thyroxine and TRAb, thyroid ultrasound and orbital computed tomography, diagnoses were made. Primed by the HTBI set, a first-round RT-PCR was run on the TCR CDR3.

The clonotype comes from a woman younger than 30 with Graves disease. Here the sequenced sample was peripheral blood mononuclear cells (PBMCs), taken at new diagnosis, from a patient treated with antithyroid drugs. The chain has TRBV28 and TRBJ2-4, with D maybe TRBD1 (5 bases). This CDR3 reads CASSRGPTGIQYF. The CDR3 nucleotides read TGTGCCAGCAGTCGAGGACCCACAGGCATTCAGTACTTC. The full variable domain, with the rest looked up from reference TRBV28 and TRBJ2-4, is DVKVTQSSRYLVKRTGEKVFLECVQDMDHENMFWYRQDPGLGLRLIYFSYDVKMKEKGDIPEGYSVSREKKERFSLILESASTNQTSMYLCASSRGPTGIQYFGAGTRLSVL.